The present entry profiles one T cell receptor (beta chain) with its context. Its antigen is not identified. This CDR3 has 14 amino acids. Per the germline V gene, CDR1 is MNHNY and CDR2 is SVGAGI (reference sequence). Trimming took 6 bases from V and 0 from J, leaving 9 bases between them. The sample comes from a study of cytomegalovirus exposure and HLA in healthy donors. Across the study: A previous analysis identified 95 million to 130 million unique TCR beta sequences derived from 180 million or so T cells. HLA-typed donors were the source of around 77 million unique TCRs held in an early data release. Points from the study as a whole: As confirmed in vitro, a few CMV-associated chains were specific for CMV antigens. In a later analysis, V- and J-gene trimming of beta chains associated with a DCLRE1C missense variant, replicated independently.

Researchers ran the PCR with 60 Vbeta and 13 Jbeta primers. Clones were sequenced by immunoSEQ multiplex PCR, and TCRdb holds only the in-frame ones, with some missing. The data show some 50,000 clones, about 70% seen once. This clonotype originated in a woman between 50 and 59 years old in good health and CMV-seropositive. The specimen was PBMCs. The chain links TRBV6-6 to TRBJ1-3; D perhaps matches TRBD1 (6 bases). The CDR3 reads CASRQQGSGNTIYF. The CDR3 region has the DNA TGTGCCAGCAGACAACAGGGCTCTGGAAACACCATATATTTT.